This is a list of T cell receptor beta chains from one sample in a study. TCRdb re-called the 5' RACE reads through MiXCR, storing one row per CDR3 protein. The top ten clones hold around 3.2% of a sample with 50,000 to 60,000 distinct CDR3 sequences, 20% of them seen once. Sequencing was carried out using tumor-infiltrating Tregs sorted from the breast tumor. The source of these receptors is a female donor with breast cancer. Both conserved end residues are part of each CDR3. D genes are given only for firm matches.

CASSLEVQRVGELFF	15	TRBJ2-2	-	TRBV5-1
CASTSPGHEQYF	12	TRBJ2-7	-	TRBV28
CSARVGGDNYGYTF	14	TRBJ1-2	-	TRBV20-1
CASSLRPGTGGKVYEQFF	18	TRBJ2-1	TRBD1	TRBV5-5
CASSPPGTRSQPQHF	15	TRBJ1-5	-	TRBV7-2
CASTDGYNSPLHF	13	TRBJ1-6	-	TRBV9
CASTLHRISGGSEQYF	16	TRBJ2-7	-	TRBV28
CASEESRGGSHGELFF	16	TRBJ2-2	TRBD2	TRBV12-3/TRBV12-4
CASSVDLSRSGANVLTF	17	TRBJ2-6	-	TRBV9
CASSSTGDVNTGELVF	16	TRBJ2-2	TRBD1	TRBV5-6
CASSSTSPDSNEQFF	15	TRBJ2-1	TRBD2	TRBV5-1
CASSLKGAGYGYTF	14	TRBJ1-2	TRBD1	TRBV5-1
CASTSGISGSYEQYF	15	TRBJ2-7	-	TRBV5-6
CASSPGAGRETQYF	14	TRBJ2-5	-	TRBV5-1
CAWSPDPDRVPEAFF	15	TRBJ1-1	TRBD1	TRBV30
CASTQRGRDTSPLHF	15	TRBJ1-6	-	TRBV5-6
CASSARWDRTNEKLFF	16	TRBJ1-4	-	TRBV21-1
CASSLATGQGHGYTF	15	TRBJ1-2	TRBD1	TRBV5-1
CASRLDPYNEQFF	13	TRBJ2-1	-	TRBV2
CASSDLASVSYGYTF	15	TRBJ1-2	-	TRBV6-1
CASSLGTGIDTQYF	14	TRBJ2-3	TRBD1	TRBV11-2
CASSFQGTQPQHF	13	TRBJ1-5	-	TRBV12-3/TRBV12-4
CASSEQGNPYNEQFF	15	TRBJ2-1	-	TRBV6-4
CASSGPGSSYNSPLHF	16	TRBJ1-6	-	TRBV9
CAISGESSYNEQFF	14	TRBJ2-1	-	TRBV7-9
CASSPDRRGTTEAFF	15	TRBJ1-1	-	TRBV18
CASSLPTGSAQETQYF	16	TRBJ2-5	-	TRBV5-1
CASRSELRTVQETQYF	16	TRBJ2-5	-	TRBV5-1
CASSFRGSFGYTF	13	TRBJ1-2	-	TRBV27
CASTLNQGMRTEAFF	15	TRBJ1-1	-	TRBV19
CASGDRGSNQPQHF	14	TRBJ1-5	TRBD1	TRBV19
CASSRLLRGRYGYTF	15	TRBJ1-2	-	TRBV4-1
CASSSTSGGRDYGYTF	16	TRBJ1-2	TRBD1	TRBV7-9
CASSQSNRGGGNTIYF	16	TRBJ1-3	TRBD1	TRBV4-2
CASSQDGGERGNSPLHF	17	TRBJ1-6	-	TRBV4-1
CASSLWLAGQSTDTQYF	17	TRBJ2-3	TRBD2	TRBV5-6
CASSLGPGGSSGNTIYF	17	TRBJ1-3	TRBD1	TRBV5-1
CACGSYNEQFF	11	TRBJ2-1	-	TRBV30
CSADRGRDGELFF	13	TRBJ2-2	TRBD1	TRBV29-1
CASSSSEGGGYTF	13	TRBJ1-2	-	TRBV5-1
CSARRQGVNTEAFF	14	TRBJ1-1	TRBD1	TRBV20-1
CASSALDSNQPQHF	14	TRBJ1-5	-	TRBV5-6